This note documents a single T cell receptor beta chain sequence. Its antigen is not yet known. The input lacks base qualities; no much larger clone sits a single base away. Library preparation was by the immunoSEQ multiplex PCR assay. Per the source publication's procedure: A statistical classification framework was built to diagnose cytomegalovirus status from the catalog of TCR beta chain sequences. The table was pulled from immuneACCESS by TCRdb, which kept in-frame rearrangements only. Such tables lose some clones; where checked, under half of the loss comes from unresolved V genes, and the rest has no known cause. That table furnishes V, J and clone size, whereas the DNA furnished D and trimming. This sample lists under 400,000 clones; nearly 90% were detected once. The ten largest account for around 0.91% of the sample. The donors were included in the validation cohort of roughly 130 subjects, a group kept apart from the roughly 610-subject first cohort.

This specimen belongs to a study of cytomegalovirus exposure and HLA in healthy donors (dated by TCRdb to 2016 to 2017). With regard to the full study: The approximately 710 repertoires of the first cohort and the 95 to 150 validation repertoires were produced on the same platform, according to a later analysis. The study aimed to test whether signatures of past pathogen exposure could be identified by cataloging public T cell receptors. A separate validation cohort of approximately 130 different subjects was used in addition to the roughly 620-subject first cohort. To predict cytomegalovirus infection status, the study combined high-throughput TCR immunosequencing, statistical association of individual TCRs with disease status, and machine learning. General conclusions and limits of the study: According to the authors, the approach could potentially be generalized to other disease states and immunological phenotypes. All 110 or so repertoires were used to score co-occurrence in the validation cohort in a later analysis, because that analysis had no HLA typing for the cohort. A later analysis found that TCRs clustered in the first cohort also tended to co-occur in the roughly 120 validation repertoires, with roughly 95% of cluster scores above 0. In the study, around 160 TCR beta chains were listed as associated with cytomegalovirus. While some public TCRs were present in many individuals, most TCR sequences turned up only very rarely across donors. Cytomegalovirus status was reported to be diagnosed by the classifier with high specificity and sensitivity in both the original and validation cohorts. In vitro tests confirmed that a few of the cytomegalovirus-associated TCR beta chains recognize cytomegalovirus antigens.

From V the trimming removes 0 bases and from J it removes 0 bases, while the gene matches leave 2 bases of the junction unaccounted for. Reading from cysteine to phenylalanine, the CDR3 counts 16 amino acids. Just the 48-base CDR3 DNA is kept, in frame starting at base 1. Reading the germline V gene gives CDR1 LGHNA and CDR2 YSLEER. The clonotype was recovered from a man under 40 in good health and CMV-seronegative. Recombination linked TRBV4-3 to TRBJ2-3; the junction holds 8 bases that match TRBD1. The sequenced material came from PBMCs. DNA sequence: TGCGCCAGCAGCCAAGAAGGGACAGGTAGCACAGATACGCAGTATTTT. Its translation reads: CASSQEGTGSTDTQYF.